This T cell receptor beta chain appears in the sequencing data of a study of identifying expanded T cells in peripheral blood. Study-wide points: Technical replicates showed about 1.1 changed clones; two weeks roughly 18; four weeks 19. Approximately two-week clone count variance significantly increased as total template count grew.

Note on this clone: The antigen remains undetermined.

The CDR3 covers 16 residues. CDR1 is SGHTA, CDR2 FQGNSA, per germline. Trimming took 2 bases from V and 8 from J; bases not matched to a gene: 9. During the collection period, no donor immune events like infections were recorded. Profiling relied on immunoSEQ multiplex PCR, and the TCRdb table lists in-frame clones only, not all of them. This sample has under 150,000 clones; approximately 86% occur once, and the top ten carry approximately 8.9%. This TCR was recovered from a person aged 18-70 years in good health. Material for sequencing was blood. V is TRBV7-2 and J is TRBJ1-2, with 12 positions matching TRBD1. As DNA, the CDR3 is TGTGCCAGCAGCTTAAACCCACCCGGGACAGGGGGCGGCTACACCTTC. It specifies CASSLNPPGTGGGYTF.